These T cell receptor beta chains were read from a single sample in a study of T cell responses to AZD1222 COVID-19 vaccine. The assay was immunoSEQ multiplex PCR, and TCRdb's table has in-frame clones only and misses some. The repertoire includes more than 250,000 clones, approximately 95% of them detected once, and roughly 0.51% sits in the top ten. Sequenced material: peripheral blood, taken on day 0 of AZD1222 vaccination. The receptors shown here come from an adult in good health. Both conserved end residues are trimmed from each CDR3.

length	V	J	CDR3
11	TRBV13	TRBJ2-7	ASSITEVGEQY
14	TRBV30	TRBJ2-7	AWRHKGTSASYEQY
12	TRBV19	TRBJ1-2	ASSAWTATYGYT
13	TRBV2	TRBJ1-1	ASIRTGTLSAEAF
13	TRBV14	TRBJ2-1	ASSQDRGRLVGQF
16	TRBV27	TRBJ1-5	ASSSLRDSIPQGQPQH
11	TRBV3-1/TRBV3-2	TRBJ1-1	ASSLSTVIEAF
12	TRBV7-9	TRBJ2-5	ASSFRGLQETQY
13	TRBV19	TRBJ2-7	ASSSQGTISYEQY
11	TRBV12-3/TRBV12-4	TRBJ1-5	ASNQQGAQPQH
10	TRBV30	TRBJ2-3	ACRVGADTQY
12	TRBV5-5	TRBJ1-1	ASSLPLGNTEAF
15	TRBV7-2	TRBJ2-3	ASSPTGLAGGADTQY
15	TRBV28	TRBJ2-7	ASSLFGTGGQNYEQY
14	TRBV7-2	TRBJ2-7	ASSLAWAGSSYEQY
17	TRBV7-2	TRBJ2-2	ASSFYHPPAGGPYGELF
11	TRBV5-1	TRBJ2-5	ASSRGKGETQY
13	TRBV5-5	TRBJ2-1	ASSLSGALYNEQF
13	TRBV5-1	TRBJ1-4	ASSLQQGPNEKLF
13	TRBV7-2	TRBJ2-7	ASSLGQGGVYEQY
12	TRBV2	TRBJ2-7	ASSVSDRDYEQY
11	TRBV27	TRBJ1-1	ASRGTGNTEAF
13	TRBV19	TRBJ2-1	ASRPGRVSVNEQF
12	TRBV15	TRBJ1-5	ATRTGIVGQPQH
12	TRBV28	TRBJ1-2	ASSLRGTNYGYT
13	TRBV5-4	TRBJ1-1	ASSPMLPPGTEAF
10	TRBV18	TRBJ2-1	ASSPDRPEQF
12	TRBV11-2	TRBJ1-2	ASRAGQGTNGYT
13	TRBV14	TRBJ2-1	ASSQWGLASNEQF
14	TRBV7-9	TRBJ1-4	ASSLGSGVLNEKLF
14	TRBV15	TRBJ1-4	ATSNPRPGESEKLF
13	TRBV6-5	TRBJ1-1	ASSTRTVSRTEAF
11	TRBV23-1	TRBJ1-5	ASGRRCNQPQH
11	TRBV11-2	TRBJ2-7	ASSLGISYEQY
13	TRBV2	TRBJ1-1	ASRADRVENTEAF
14	TRBV7-6	TRBJ2-5	ASSLSRGERRKTQY
13	TRBV2	TRBJ2-1	ASSSGTGAYNEQF
9	TRBV30	TRBJ1-2	AWSVSGVRT
10	TRBV10-1	TRBJ2-3	ASSDVADTQY
10	TRBV28	TRBJ1-1	ASIAPPQGAF
12	TRBV19	TRBJ2-2	VPRTGRRSGELF